This T cell receptor beta chain emerged from a study of blood T cell repertoires in COVID-19. The overall study: Samples came from the United States, Italy and Spain, spanning acute and convalescent COVID-19.

The V segment lost 5 bases and the J segment 13 bases; nucleotides outside the gene matches: 14. The germline V gene encodes CDR1 MDHEN and CDR2 SYDVKM. The CDR3 sequence is 13 residues long. In the authors' methods: Amplification from reference gene primers served as the basis for estimated nucleated cell counts. The data were produced by immunoSEQ multiplex PCR, yet TCRdb's version contains in-frame clones alone and is incomplete. V and J calls and clone size are those listed in that table; D and trimming were worked out from the DNA. The repertoire holds some 170,000 clones, over 60% seen once, with less than 30% in the top ten.

The sequencing sample was made of peripheral blood. J is TRBJ2-7 and V is TRBV28, with TRBD1 matching 7 bases. The receptor's source is a woman in her sixties or seventies with acute or convalescent COVID-19. The CDR3 nucleotides are TGTGCCAGCAGTCAACTACTGGGACAGTTTCAATACTTC. Its translation: CASSQLLGQFQYF.